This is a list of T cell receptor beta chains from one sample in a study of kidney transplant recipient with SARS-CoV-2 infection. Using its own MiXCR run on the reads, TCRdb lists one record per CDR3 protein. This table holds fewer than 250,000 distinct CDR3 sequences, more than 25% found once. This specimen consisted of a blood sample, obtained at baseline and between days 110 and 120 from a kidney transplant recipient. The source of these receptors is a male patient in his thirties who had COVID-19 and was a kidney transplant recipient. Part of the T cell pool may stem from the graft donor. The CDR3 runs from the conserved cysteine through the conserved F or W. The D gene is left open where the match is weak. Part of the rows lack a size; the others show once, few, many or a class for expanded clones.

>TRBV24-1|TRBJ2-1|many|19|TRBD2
TGTGCCACCAGTGATCGGACTAGCGGGAGTTCTTGGCTCGGCAATGAGCAGTTCTTC
CATSDRTSGSSWLGNEQFF
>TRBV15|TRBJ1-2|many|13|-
TGTGCCACCAGCAGAGACCCGAACTATGGCTACACCTTC
CATSRDPNYGYTF
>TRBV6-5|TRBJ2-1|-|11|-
TGTGCCAGCATGCAGCATAGTGAGCAGTTCTTC
CASMQHSEQFF
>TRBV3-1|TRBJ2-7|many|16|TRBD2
TGTGCCAGCAGCCCGGGACTAGCGGGAGTCGCCTTCGAGCAGTACTTC
CASSPGLAGVAFEQYF
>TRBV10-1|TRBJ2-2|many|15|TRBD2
TGCGCCAGCAGTGAAGCGGGAGGGAACACCGGGGAGCTGTTTTTT
CASSEAGGNTGELFF
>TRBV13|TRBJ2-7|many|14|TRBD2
TGTGCCAGCAGCTCTAGCGGGTGGGGGATCGAGCAGTACTTC
CASSSSGWGIEQYF
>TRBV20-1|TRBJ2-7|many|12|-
TGCAGTGCTAGAGGACCCTCCTACGAGCAGTACTTC
CSARGPSYEQYF
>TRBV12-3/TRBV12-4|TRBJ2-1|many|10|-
TGTGCCAGCAGCGGATATGAGCAGTTCTTC
CASSGYEQFF
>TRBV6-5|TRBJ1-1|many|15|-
TGTGCCAGCACCCTGGGAGGGGGAGGGGGCACTGAAGCTTTCTTT
CASTLGGGGGTEAFF
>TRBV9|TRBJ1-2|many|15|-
TGTGCCAGCAGCCAAGTCGGGGTCGGTAACTATGGCTACACCTTC
CASSQVGVGNYGYTF
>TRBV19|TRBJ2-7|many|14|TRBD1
TGTGCCACCCGCCGGGACAGGGCGCCCTACGAGCAGTACTTC
CATRRDRAPYEQYF
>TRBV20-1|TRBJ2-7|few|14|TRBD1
TGCAGTGCTAGAGATCGTGACAGGGTCTACGAGCAGTACTTC
CSARDRDRVYEQYF
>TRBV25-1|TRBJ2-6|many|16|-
TGTGCCAGCAGTGAATGGGGCAGCTCTGGGGCCAACGTCCTGACTTTC
CASSEWGSSGANVLTF
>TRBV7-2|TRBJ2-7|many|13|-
TGTGCCAGCGGATTGGGGACCAACTACGAGCAGTACTTC
CASGLGTNYEQYF
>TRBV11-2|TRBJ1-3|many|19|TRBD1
TGTGCCAGCAGCTTACAGGGACAGGGGCGATCGGGCTCTATAAACACCATATATTTT
CASSLQGQGRSGSINTIYF
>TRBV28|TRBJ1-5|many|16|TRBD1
TGTGCCAGCAGTCCCCTGGGACAGTATAGCAATCAGCCCCAGCATTTT
CASSPLGQYSNQPQHF
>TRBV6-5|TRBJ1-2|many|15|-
TGTGCCAGCACCGCGACAGCTCATCCAGACTATGGCTACACCTTC
CASTATAHPDYGYTF
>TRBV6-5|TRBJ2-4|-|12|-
TGTGCCAGCAGTGAATTAGGAAACATTCAGTACTTC
CASSELGNIQYF
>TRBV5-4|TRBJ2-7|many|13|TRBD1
TGTGCCAGCAGGGCGGACAGGGGGCACGAGCAGTACTTC
CASRADRGHEQYF
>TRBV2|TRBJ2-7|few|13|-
TGTGCCAGCAGGAAAGACAGTAACTACGAGCAGTACTTC
CASRKDSNYEQYF
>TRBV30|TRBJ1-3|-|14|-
TGTGCCTGGAGTACCGGGTCAGCTGGAAACACCATATATTTT
CAWSTGSAGNTIYF
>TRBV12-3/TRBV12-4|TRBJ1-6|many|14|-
TGTGCCAGCAGTTTAAGACAGGAAAATTCACCCCTCCACTTT
CASSLRQENSPLHF
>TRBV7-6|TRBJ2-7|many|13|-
TGTGCCAGCAGCTTACCCGGATCCTACGAGCAGTACTTC
CASSLPGSYEQYF
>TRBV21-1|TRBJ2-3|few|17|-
TGTGCCAGCAGAGTCGGTGTAGCTACAGTCATGCAAGATACGCAGTATTTT
CASRVGVATVMQDTQYF
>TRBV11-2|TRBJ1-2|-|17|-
TGTGCCAGCAGCTCTTACGAAACAAGCAGAAAGACCTATGGCTACACCTTC
CASSSYETSRKTYGYTF
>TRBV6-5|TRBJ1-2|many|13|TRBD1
TGTGCCAGCAGTAGGGACAGCCACTATGGCTACACCTTC
CASSRDSHYGYTF
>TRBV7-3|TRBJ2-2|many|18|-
TGTGCCAGCAGCTTAAGGCAGGGTTTAAGTTCAAACACCGGGGAGCTGTTTTTT
CASSLRQGLSSNTGELFF